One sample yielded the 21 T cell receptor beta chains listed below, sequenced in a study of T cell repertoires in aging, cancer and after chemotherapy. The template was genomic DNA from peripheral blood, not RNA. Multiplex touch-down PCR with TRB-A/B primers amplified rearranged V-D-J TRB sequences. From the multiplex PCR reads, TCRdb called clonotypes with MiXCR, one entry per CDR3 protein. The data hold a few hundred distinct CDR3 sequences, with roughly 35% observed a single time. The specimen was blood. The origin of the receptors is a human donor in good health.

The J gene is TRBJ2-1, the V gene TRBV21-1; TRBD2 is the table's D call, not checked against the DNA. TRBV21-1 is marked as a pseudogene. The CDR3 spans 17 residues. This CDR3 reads CASSKTRGSGLYNEQFF. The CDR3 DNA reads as TGTGCCAGCAGCAAAACCCGTGGTAGCGGGCTTTACAATGAGCAGTTCTTC.

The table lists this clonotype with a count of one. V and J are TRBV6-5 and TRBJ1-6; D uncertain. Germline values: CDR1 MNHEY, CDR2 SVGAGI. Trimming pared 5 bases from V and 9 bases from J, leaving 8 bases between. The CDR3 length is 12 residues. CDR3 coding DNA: TGTGCCAGCAGTAACGGAGGTTCACCCCTCCACTTT. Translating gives CASSNGGSPLHF.

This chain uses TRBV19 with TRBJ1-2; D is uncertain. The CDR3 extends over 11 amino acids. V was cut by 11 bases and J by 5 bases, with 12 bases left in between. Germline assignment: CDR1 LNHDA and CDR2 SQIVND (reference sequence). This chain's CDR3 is CAARASYGYTF. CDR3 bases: TGTGCCGCCCGGGCTTCATATGGCTACACCTTC.

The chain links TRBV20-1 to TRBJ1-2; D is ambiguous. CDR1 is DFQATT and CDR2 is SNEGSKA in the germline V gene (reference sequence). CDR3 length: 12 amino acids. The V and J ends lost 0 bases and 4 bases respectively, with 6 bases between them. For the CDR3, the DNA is TGCAGTGCTAGAGATTTAGCCTATGGCTACACCTTC. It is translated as CSARDLAYGYTF.

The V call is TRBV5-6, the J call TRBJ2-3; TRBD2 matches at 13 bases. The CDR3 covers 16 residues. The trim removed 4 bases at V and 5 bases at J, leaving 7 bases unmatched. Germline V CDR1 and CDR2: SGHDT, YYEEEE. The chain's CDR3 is CASSAGLAGVLDTQYF. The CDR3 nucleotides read TGTGCCAGCAGCGCCGGACTAGCGGGGGTCCTAGATACGCAGTATTTT.

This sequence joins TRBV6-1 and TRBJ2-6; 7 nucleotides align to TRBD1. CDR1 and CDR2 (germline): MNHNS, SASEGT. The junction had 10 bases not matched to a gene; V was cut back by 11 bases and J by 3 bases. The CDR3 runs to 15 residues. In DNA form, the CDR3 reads TGTGCCTCGGGGACAGAGCAGGTTGGGGCCAACGTCCTGACTTTC. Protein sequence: CASGTEQVGANVLTF.

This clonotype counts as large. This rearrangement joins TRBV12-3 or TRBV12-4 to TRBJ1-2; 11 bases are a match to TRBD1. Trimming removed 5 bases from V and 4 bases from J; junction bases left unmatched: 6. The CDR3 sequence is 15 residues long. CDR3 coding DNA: TGTGCCAGCAGTACGGACAGGGGGCGTGGCTATGGCTACACCTTC. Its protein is CASSTDRGRGYGYTF.

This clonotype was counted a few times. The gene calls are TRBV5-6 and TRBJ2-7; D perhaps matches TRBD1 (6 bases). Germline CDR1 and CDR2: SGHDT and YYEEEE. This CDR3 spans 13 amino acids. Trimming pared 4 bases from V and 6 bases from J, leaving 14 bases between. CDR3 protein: CASSQDRLREQYF. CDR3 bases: TGTGCCAGCAGCCAGGACAGACTACGCGAGCAGTACTTC.

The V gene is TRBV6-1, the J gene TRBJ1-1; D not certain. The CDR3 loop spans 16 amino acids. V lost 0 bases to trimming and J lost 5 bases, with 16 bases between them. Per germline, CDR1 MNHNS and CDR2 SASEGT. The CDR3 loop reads CASSEAIPTPDTEAFF. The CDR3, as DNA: TGTGCCAGCAGTGAAGCGATACCTACGCCCGATACTGAAGCTTTCTTT.

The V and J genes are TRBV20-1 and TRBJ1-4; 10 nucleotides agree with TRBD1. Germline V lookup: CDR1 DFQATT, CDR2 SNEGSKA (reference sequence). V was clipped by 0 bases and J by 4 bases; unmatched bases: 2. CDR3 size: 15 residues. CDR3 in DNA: TGCAGTGCTAGAGAAGGGACAGGGGTTAATGAAAAACTGTTTTTT. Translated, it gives CSAREGTGVNEKLFF.

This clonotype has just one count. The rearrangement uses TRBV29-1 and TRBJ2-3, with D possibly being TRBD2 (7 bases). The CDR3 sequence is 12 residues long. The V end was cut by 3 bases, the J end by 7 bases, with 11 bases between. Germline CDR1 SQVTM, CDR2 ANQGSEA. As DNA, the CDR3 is TGCAGCGTTGAGGGGGGGCCAAATACGCAGTATTTT. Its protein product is CSVEGGPNTQYF.

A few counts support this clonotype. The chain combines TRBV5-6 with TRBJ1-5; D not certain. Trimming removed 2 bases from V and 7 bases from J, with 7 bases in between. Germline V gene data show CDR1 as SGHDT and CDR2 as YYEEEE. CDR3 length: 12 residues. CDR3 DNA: TGTGCCAGCAGCTTCTCAGAGCAGCCCCAGCATTTT. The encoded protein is CASSFSEQPQHF. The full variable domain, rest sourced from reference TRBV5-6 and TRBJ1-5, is DAGVTQSPTHLIKTRGQQVTLRCSPKSGHDTVSWYQQALGQGPQFIFQYYEEEERQRGNFPDRFSGHQFPNYSSELNVNALLLGDSALYLCASSFSEQPQHFGDGTRLSIL.

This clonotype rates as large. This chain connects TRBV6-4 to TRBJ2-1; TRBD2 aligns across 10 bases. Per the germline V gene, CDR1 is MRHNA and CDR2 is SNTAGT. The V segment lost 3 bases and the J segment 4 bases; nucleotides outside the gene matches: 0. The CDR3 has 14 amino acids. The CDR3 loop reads CASSEAGGYNEQFF. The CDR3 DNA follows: TGTGCCAGCAGTGAAGCGGGGGGGTACAATGAGCAGTTCTTC.

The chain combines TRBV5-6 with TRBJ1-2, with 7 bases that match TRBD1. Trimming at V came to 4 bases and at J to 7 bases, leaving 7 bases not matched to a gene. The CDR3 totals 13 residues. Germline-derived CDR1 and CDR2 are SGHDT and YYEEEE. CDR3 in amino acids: CASSPTGVSGYTF. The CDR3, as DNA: TGTGCCAGCAGCCCTACAGGGGTGAGTGGCTACACCTTC.

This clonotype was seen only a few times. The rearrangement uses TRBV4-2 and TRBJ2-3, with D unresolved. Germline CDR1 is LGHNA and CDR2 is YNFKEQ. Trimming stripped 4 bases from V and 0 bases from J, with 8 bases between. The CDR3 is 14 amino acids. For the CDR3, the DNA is TGTGCCAGCAGCCTAGGCATGAGCACAGATACGCAGTATTTT. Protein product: CASSLGMSTDTQYF.

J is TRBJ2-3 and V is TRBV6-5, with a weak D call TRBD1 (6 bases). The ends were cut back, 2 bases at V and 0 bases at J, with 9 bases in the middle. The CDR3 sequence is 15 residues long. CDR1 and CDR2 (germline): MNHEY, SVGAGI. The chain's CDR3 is CASSYLQGSTDTQYF. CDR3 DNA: TGTGCCAGCAGTTACCTGCAGGGGAGCACAGATACGCAGTATTTT.

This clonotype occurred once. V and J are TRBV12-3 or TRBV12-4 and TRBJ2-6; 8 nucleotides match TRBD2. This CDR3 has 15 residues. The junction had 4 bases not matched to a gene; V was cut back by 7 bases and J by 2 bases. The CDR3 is CASTFGGAGANVLTF. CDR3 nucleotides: TGTGCCAGCACCTTCGGGGGGGCTGGGGCCAACGTCCTGACTTTC.

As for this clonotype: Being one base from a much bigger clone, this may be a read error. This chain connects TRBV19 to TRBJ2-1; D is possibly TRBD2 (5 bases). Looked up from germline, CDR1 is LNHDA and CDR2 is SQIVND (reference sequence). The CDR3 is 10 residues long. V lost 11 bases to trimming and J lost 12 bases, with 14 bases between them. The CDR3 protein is CASLGVGQFF. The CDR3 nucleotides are TGTGCCTCCCTCGGGGTGGGGCAGTTCTTC.

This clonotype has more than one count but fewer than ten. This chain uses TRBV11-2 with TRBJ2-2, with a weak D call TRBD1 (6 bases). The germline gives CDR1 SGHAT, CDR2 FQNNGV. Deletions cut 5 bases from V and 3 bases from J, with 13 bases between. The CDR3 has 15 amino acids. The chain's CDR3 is CASSKTGGDTGELFF. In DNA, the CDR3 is TGTGCCAGCAGCAAGACAGGCGGTGACACCGGGGAGCTGTTTTTT.

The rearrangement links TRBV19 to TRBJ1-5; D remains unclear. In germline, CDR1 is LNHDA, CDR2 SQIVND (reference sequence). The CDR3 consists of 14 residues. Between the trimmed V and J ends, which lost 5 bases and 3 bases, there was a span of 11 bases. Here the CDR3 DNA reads TGTGCCAGTAGTTCCCGAGGTCTCAATCAGCCCCAGCATTTT. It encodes CASSSRGLNQPQHF.

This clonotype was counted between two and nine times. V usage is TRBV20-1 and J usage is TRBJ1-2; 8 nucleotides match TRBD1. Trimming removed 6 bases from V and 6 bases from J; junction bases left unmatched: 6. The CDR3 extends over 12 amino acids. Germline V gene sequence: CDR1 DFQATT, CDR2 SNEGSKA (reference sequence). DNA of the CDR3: TGCAGTGCCGGACAGGGTCTAGATGGCTACACCTTC. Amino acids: CSAGQGLDGYTF.